These 20 T cell receptor beta chains came from one sample sequenced in a study of blood T cell repertoires in COVID-19. TCRdb's table, derived via immunoSEQ multiplex PCR, lists solely in-frame clones and lacks some. The repertoire consists of about 220,000 clones, with 85% occurring once and the leading ten covering 2% to 3%. The sequenced material came from peripheral blood. These receptors came from a woman aged 70-85 years with COVID-19, enrolled during active disease.

CDR3 in DNA: TGTGCCAGCACCCTATGGGGCAAAGGGGGTTACAACACTGAAGCTTTCTTT. This codes for CASTLWGKGGYNTEAFF. This chain uses TRBV21-1 with TRBJ1-1; no DNA check was done on the table's D call, TRBD1. TRBV21-1 represents a pseudogene. This CDR3 is built from 17 residues.

This sequence joins TRBV30 and TRBJ1-6, with D perhaps matching TRBD1 (5 bases). The CDR3 is made up of 15 amino acids. Germline assignment: CDR1 GTSNPN and CDR2 SVGIG (reference sequence). V was trimmed by 5 bases and J by 3 bases, leaving 14 bases between them. The CDR3 DNA reads TGTGCCTGGGGGATTCAGGGAAACTATAATTCACCCCTCCACTTT. Translated: CAWGIQGNYNSPLHF.

The genes are TRBV7-8 and TRBJ1-4, with 9 bases that match TRBD1. V was pared by 4 bases and J by 8 bases, with 8 bases of the junction left unmatched. The CDR3 length is 15 residues. Germline CDR1 reads SGHVS; CDR2 reads FQNEAQ. The CDR3 loop is CASSSLTGGGEKLFF. CDR3 nucleotides: TGTGCCAGCAGCTCACTGACAGGGGGAGGGGAAAAACTGTTTTTT.

The count of this clone is one. The genes are TRBV10-3 and TRBJ2-5; D is perhaps TRBD1 (5 bases). The CDR3 is 15 amino acids. The V gene's germline CDR1 is ENHRY and CDR2 SYGVKD. The V end was cut by 2 bases, the J end by 5 bases, with 15 bases between. CDR3 residues: CAISEGAESWETQYF. The CDR3 nucleotides are TGTGCCATCAGTGAGGGGGCGGAAAGCTGGGAGACCCAGTACTTC.

This chain links TRBV28 with TRBJ1-1; D uncertain. Germline values: CDR1 MDHEN, CDR2 SYDVKM. V was trimmed by 3 bases and J by 1 base, leaving 6 bases between them. The CDR3 totals 13 residues. DNA of the CDR3: TGTGCCAGCAGTTTGTCGGGGAACACTGAAGCTTTCTTT. The encoded protein is CASSLSGNTEAFF.

This clone was counted a single time. This chain uses TRBV7-6 with TRBJ2-7; TRBD1 is a possible D gene (6 bases). V shed 2 bases and J shed 0 bases, with 8 bases lying between them. CDR1 is SGHVS, CDR2 FNYEAQ, per germline. The CDR3 loop spans 14 amino acids. The chain's CDR3 is CASSLRDTSYEQYF. The CDR3 nucleotides read TGTGCCAGCAGCTTAAGGGACACCTCCTACGAGCAGTACTTC.

The V and J genes are TRBV6-2 or TRBV6-3 and TRBJ2-2, with D perhaps matching TRBD2 (7 bases). The germline V gene has CDR1 MNHEY and CDR2 SVGEGT. The V end lost 2 bases, the J end lost 5 bases, and 12 bases lay between the germline ends. There are 15 residues in the CDR3. For the CDR3, the DNA is TGTGCCAGCAGTTACGTGGGGGGGCCAACCGGGGAGCTGTTTTTT. It translates to CASSYVGGPTGELFF.

The J gene is TRBJ2-2, the V gene TRBV7-6, with 8 bases identical to TRBD2. CDR1 is SGHVS and CDR2 is FNYEAQ in the germline V gene. The CDR3 spans 17 residues. J was trimmed by 4 bases and V by 3 bases; bases with no gene match: 10. The CDR3 region is CASSLNPSGSSTGELFF. The CDR3 DNA follows: TGTGCCAGCAGCTTGAACCCAAGCGGGAGTAGCACCGGGGAGCTGTTTTTT. Filled out from reference TRBV7-6 and TRBJ2-2, the complete variable domain reads GAGVSQSPRYKVTKRGQDVALRCDPISGHVSLYWYRQALGQGPEFLTYFNYEAQQDKSGLPNDRFSAERPEGSISTLTIQRTEQRDSAMYRCASSLNPSGSSTGELFFGEGSRLTVL.

This chain uses TRBV25-1 with TRBJ1-1; D possibly corresponds to TRBD1 (6 bases). V was clipped by 3 bases and J by 1 base, with 15 bases between them. This CDR3 comprises 16 residues. Germline CDR1 reads MGHDK; CDR2 reads SYGVNS. The CDR3 reads CASSDRTGKANTEAFF. In DNA form, the CDR3 reads TGTGCCAGCAGTGATCGTACAGGGAAGGCGAACACTGAAGCTTTCTTT.

V is TRBV10-3 and J is TRBJ2-5; no clear D gene. Germline V gene sequence: CDR1 ENHRY, CDR2 SYGVKD. V gave up 3 bases and J gave up 1 base, with 6 bases separating them. The CDR3 is 13 residues long. This CDR3 reads CAISDGPQETQYF. CDR3 sequence (DNA): TGTGCCATCAGTGATGGGCCCCAAGAGACCCAGTACTTC.

The chain combines TRBV7-2 with TRBJ1-4; D remains unclear. Germline V gene data show CDR1 as SGHTA and CDR2 as FQGNSA. V gave up 3 bases and J gave up 8 bases, with 13 bases separating them. The CDR3 is 14 residues long. The CDR3 spells CASSFGMGDEKLFF. The CDR3 DNA sequence: TGTGCCAGCAGCTTCGGGATGGGAGACGAAAAACTGTTTTTT.

In this sample, this clone turned up once. The chain joins TRBV20-1 to TRBJ1-2, with D tentatively TRBD1 (5 bases). The V gene lost 6 bases and the J gene lost 4 bases, with 9 bases spanning the gap. The CDR3 contains 11 residues. Looked up from germline, CDR1 is DFQATT and CDR2 is SNEGSKA (reference sequence). For the CDR3, the DNA is TGCAGTGCGACAGCGTTCTATGGCTACACCTTC. Translation: CSATAFYGYTF.

The chain recombines TRBV19 with TRBJ1-4; D gene uncertain. The CDR3 extends over 13 amino acids. Trimming cost V 0 bases and J 8 bases, with 7 bases left between them. Germline CDR1 reads LNHDA; CDR2 reads SQIVND (reference sequence). The DNA for the CDR3 is TGTGCCAGTAGTATAGATCCGCAGGAAAAACTGTTTTTT. Its protein product is CASSIDPQEKLFF.

The rearrangement joins TRBV6-5 to TRBJ1-2; D not resolved. The CDR3 length is 13 residues. Per germline, CDR1 MNHEY and CDR2 SVGAGI. V was clipped by 7 bases and J by 13 bases, with 22 bases between them. Here the CDR3 DNA reads TGTGCCAGCACCCCAGAGCCGGGGAGGGTTGGCACCTTC. As protein: CASTPEPGRVGTF.

The chain links TRBV19 to TRBJ1-1; possibly TRBD1 for D (5 bases). The germline V gene has CDR1 LNHDA and CDR2 SQIVND (reference sequence). CDR3 size: 16 residues. V was clipped by 0 bases and J by 5 bases, with 16 bases between them. In nucleotides, the CDR3 is TGTGCCAGTAGTATAGAAGGGGTGGGGCAGGGAACTGAAGCTTTCTTT. Amino acid sequence: CASSIEGVGQGTEAFF. Full variable domain (rest looked up from reference TRBV19 and TRBJ1-1): DGGITQSPKYLFRKEGQNVTLSCEQNLNHDAMYWYRQDPGQGLRLIYYSQIVNDFQKGDIAEGYSVSREKKESFPLTVTSAQKNPTAFYLCASSIEGVGQGTEAFFGQGTRLTVV.

The chain recombines TRBV2 with TRBJ1-3, with TRBD1 matching over 12 bases. This CDR3 has 16 residues. The J segment lost 3 bases and the V segment lost 7 bases, leaving 7 bases of the junction unmatched. Per germline, CDR1 SNHLY and CDR2 FYNNEI. The CDR3 spells CASKGDRGLFGNTIYF. CDR3 DNA: TGTGCCAGCAAGGGGGACAGGGGGCTTTTTGGAAACACCATATATTTT.

V is TRBV30 and J is TRBJ1-6, with D unclear. Trimming left V 3 bases short and J 16 bases short, with 10 bases between. CDR1 is GTSNPN, CDR2 SVGIG, per germline (reference sequence). The CDR3 is 10 residues long. CDR3 loop: CAWSIQELHF. For the CDR3, the DNA is TGTGCCTGGAGCATCCAGGAACTCCACTTT.

The rearrangement links TRBV4-3 to TRBJ2-1; 11 bases are a match to TRBD2. The CDR3 covers 18 residues. V lost 1 base to trimming and J lost 0 bases; unmatched junction nucleotides: 5. CDR1 and CDR2 from the germline V gene are LGHNA and YSLEER. The DNA for the CDR3 is TGCGCCAGCAGCCAAGGACTAGCGGGAAGAAGCTCCTACAATGAGCAGTTCTTC. It codes for CASSQGLAGRSSYNEQFF.

V gene TRBV19 combines with J gene TRBJ2-7, with 7 bases aligning to TRBD1. CDR3 length: 13 amino acids. The trim removed 3 bases at V and 6 bases at J, leaving 5 bases unmatched. Germline V gives CDR1 LNHDA, CDR2 SQIVND (reference sequence). CDR3 sequence reads: CASSIQGVGEQYF. CDR3 nucleotides: TGTGCCAGTAGTATTCAGGGGGTCGGCGAGCAGTACTTC.

V and J are TRBV19 and TRBJ2-7, with 7 bases matching TRBD2. The germline CDR1 and CDR2 sequences are LNHDA and SQIVND (reference sequence). The CDR3 sequence is 18 residues long. Unmatched junction bases numbered 17, after V lost 3 bases and J lost 3 bases. The CDR3 protein is CASSIVGTTSSAYYEQYF. DNA of the CDR3: TGTGCCAGTAGTATTGTGGGGACTACGTCTAGCGCCTACTACGAGCAGTACTTC.